A selection of T cell receptor beta chains follows, all from one sample in a study of technical replicates of blood from four donors. Sequencing used immunoSEQ multiplex PCR; TCRdb keeps in-frame clones, though not all of them. The sample comprises 70,000 to 80,000 clones, 80% to 95% of which are singletons, and under 0.55% rests with the top ten. Material: T cells isolated from PBMCs. These receptors were collected from a human donor in good health. Both conserved end residues are part of each CDR3. Fields, in order: V gene, D gene, J gene, CDR3 DNA, CDR3 protein. A D gene is named only where the DNA matches it firmly.

>TRBV7-3|TRBD2|TRBJ2-3
TGTGCCAGCAGCTTAACGGTAGTAGCGGGAGAAGATACGCAGTATTTT
CASSLTVVAGEDTQYF
>TRBV11-2|NA|TRBJ2-7
TGTGCCAGCAGCTTAGCAGGGATCGGCTACGAGCAGTACTTC
CASSLAGIGYEQYF
>TRBV2|NA|TRBJ2-5
TGTGCCAGCAGACCAGGGAATGCAGAGACCCAGTACTTC
CASRPGNAETQYF
>TRBV29-1|NA|TRBJ2-3
TGCAGCGGGGGGAGGGACACGGAAGATACGCAGTATTTT
CSGGRDTEDTQYF
>TRBV5-5|NA|TRBJ2-5
TGTGCCAGCAGCTTTGGACAAGCCGACCAAGAGACCCAGTACTTC
CASSFGQADQETQYF
>TRBV7-9|TRBD1|TRBJ2-1
TGTGCCAGCAGTTACTTTACTGGGTCTCAGGGGGCTGGGTGGACCGAGCAGTTCTTC
CASSYFTGSQGAGWTEQFF
>TRBV29-1|NA|TRBJ1-2
TGCAGCTTTACCTTGGGGGGAAACTATGGCTACACCTTC
CSFTLGGNYGYTF
>TRBV7-2|TRBD1|TRBJ2-3
TGTGCCAGCAGCTTTTCCAGGGGGAGTAGCACAGATACGCAGTATTTT
CASSFSRGSSTDTQYF
>TRBV9|TRBD2|TRBJ2-2
TGTGCCAGCAGCGTAGTCCCCAGGGCGGGGGGTAATACCGGGGAGCTGTTTTTT
CASSVVPRAGGNTGELFF
>TRBV13|NA|TRBJ1-4
TGTGCCAGCAGCCTCCGACTGGAGATGGCAACTAATGAAAAACTGTTTTTT
CASSLRLEMATNEKLFF
>TRBV27|TRBD2|TRBJ2-2
TGTGCCAGCAGTTTTGGGACTAAAAACACCGGGGAGCTGTTTTTT
CASSFGTKNTGELFF
>TRBV7-9|NA|TRBJ2-7
TGTGCCAGCAGCTTAGGGAGTCCCGAGCAGTACTTC
CASSLGSPEQYF
>TRBV6-1|NA|TRBJ1-1
TGTGCCAGCACCGAGGGTTCCTTGAGCACTGAAGCTTTCTTT
CASTEGSLSTEAFF
>TRBV7-3|NA|TRBJ2-7
TGTGCCAGCAGCTTATCCAGGGGGGACGAGCAGTACTTC
CASSLSRGDEQYF
>TRBV4-1|NA|TRBJ1-5
TGCGCCAGCAGCCAAGCTGCGGGGAAACAGCCCCAGCATTTT
CASSQAAGKQPQHF
>TRBV5-1|NA|TRBJ2-1
TGCGCCAGCCACGCGGGTTACAATGAGCAGTTCTTC
CASHAGYNEQFF
>TRBV4-2|TRBD2|TRBJ2-2
TGTGCCAGCAGCCAAGAAAGCGGGAGTAGCGGGGAGCTGTTTTTT
CASSQESGSSGELFF